The 10 T cell receptor beta chains below were found in one sample sequenced in a study of CXCR3-negative and CXCR3-positive naive CD8 T cells. TRB cDNA was prepared as libraries by UMI-labeled 5' RACE. TCRdb reprocessed the 5' RACE reads and reports one entry per CDR3 protein, with no DNA. In all, the sample yields around 96,000 distinct CDR3 sequences. Input material: naive CXCR3- CD8+ T cells from blood. Subset meaning: CD45RO-CCR7+CD27+CD95- naive CD8+ T cells lacking CXCR3 (TNR3-). The source of these receptors is a human donor in good health. Some clones in this sample may be carry-over from other donors' samples.

The V gene is TRBV6-5, the J gene TRBJ2-7; no DNA is available, so the TRBD1 call from TCRdb remains unchecked. The CDR3 spans 12 residues. The V gene's germline CDR1 is MNHEY and CDR2 SVGAGI. This CDR3 reads CASPGAPYEQYF.

The chain employs TRBV10-3 and TRBJ2-3; TCRdb picks TRBD2, but there is no DNA to check that call. CDR3 length: 21 residues. Germline V gene sequence: CDR1 ENHRY, CDR2 SYGVKD. CDR3 sequence: CAIRLRGETVAGGGVTDTQYF.

V usage is TRBV7-9 and J usage is TRBJ1-2; the TCRdb D gene call, TRBD1, has no DNA to confirm it. This CDR3 spans 14 amino acids. CDR1 SEHNR and CDR2 FQNEAQ come from the germline V gene (reference sequence). CDR3: CASSSKQGAGGYTF.

The CDR3 here is CASSPTAGGYNEQFF. The chain has TRBV6-4 and TRBJ2-1; TCRdb picks TRBD2, but there is no DNA to check that call. The germline gives CDR1 MRHNA, CDR2 SNTAGT. The CDR3 has 15 residues.

The V gene is TRBV6-4, the J gene TRBJ2-1; no DNA is available, so the TRBD1 call from TCRdb remains unchecked. CDR3 length equals 13 residues. Germline V gene sequence: CDR1 MRHNA, CDR2 SNTAGT. The CDR3 is CASSPGGYNEQFF.

The chain employs TRBV13 and TRBJ2-7; TCRdb picks TRBD1, but there is no DNA to check that call. CDR3 length: 13 amino acids. Germline V gene sequence: CDR1 PRHDT, CDR2 FYEKMQ (reference sequence). The CDR3 region is CASSPLTGREQYF.

V and J are TRBV7-3 and TRBJ2-3; TCRdb's D call, TRBD2, is unchecked because there is no DNA. This CDR3 is built from 14 residues. The V gene's germline CDR1 is SGHTA and CDR2 FQGTGA. The CDR3 reads CASSSRLPPDTQYF. Based on the CDR3 plus reference TRBV7-3 and TRBJ2-3, the full variable domain is GAGVSQTPSNKVTEKGKYVELRCDPISGHTALYWYRQSLGQGPEFLIYFQGTGAADDSGLPNDRFFAVRPEGSVSTLKIQRTERGDSAVYLCASSSRLPPDTQYFGPGTRLTVL.

The chain carries TRBV27 and TRBJ2-7; TCRdb names TRBD2, which stays unverified in the absence of DNA. The CDR3 extends over 18 amino acids. Germline CDR1 reads MNHEY; CDR2 reads SMNVEV (reference sequence). CDR3 loop: CASIGGSTSGRTSYEQYF.

V is TRBV5-1 and J is TRBJ1-5; checking the TCRdb D call of TRBD1 is not possible without DNA. This CDR3 has 19 amino acids. Germline CDR1 reads SGHRS; CDR2 reads YFSETQ. The CDR3 is CASSMGQSESFYSNQPQHF.

The V gene is TRBV6-2 or TRBV6-3, the J gene TRBJ1-1; TCRdb's assignment of TRBD1 cannot be checked, as there is no DNA. CDR1 is MNHEY and CDR2 is SVGEGT in the germline V gene. The CDR3 is made up of 14 amino acids. CDR3 region: CASSSRRGDTEAFF.